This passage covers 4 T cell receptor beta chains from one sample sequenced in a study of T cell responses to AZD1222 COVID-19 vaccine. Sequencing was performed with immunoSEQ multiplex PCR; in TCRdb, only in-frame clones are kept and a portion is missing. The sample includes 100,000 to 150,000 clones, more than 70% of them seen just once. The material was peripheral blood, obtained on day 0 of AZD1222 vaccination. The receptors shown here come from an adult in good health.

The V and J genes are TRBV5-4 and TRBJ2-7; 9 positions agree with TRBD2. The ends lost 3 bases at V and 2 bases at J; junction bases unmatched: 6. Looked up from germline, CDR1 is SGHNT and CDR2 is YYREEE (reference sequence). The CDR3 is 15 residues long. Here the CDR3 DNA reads TGTGCCAGCAGCTCGGAAGGCGGGAGGGCCTACGAGCAGTACTTC. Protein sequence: CASSSEGGRAYEQYF. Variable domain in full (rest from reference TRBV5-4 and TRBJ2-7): ETGVTQSPTHLIKTRGQQVTLRCSSQSGHNTVSWYQQALGQGPQFIFQYYREEENGRGNFPPRFSGLQFPNYSSELNVNALELDDSALYLCASSSEGGRAYEQYFGPGTRLTVT.

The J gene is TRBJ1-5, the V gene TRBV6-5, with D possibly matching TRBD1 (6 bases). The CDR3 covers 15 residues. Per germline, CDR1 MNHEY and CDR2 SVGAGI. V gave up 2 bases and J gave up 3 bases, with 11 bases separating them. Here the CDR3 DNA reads TGTGCCAGCAGTTACGGGACATTAGTCAATCAGCCCCAGCATTTT. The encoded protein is CASSYGTLVNQPQHF.

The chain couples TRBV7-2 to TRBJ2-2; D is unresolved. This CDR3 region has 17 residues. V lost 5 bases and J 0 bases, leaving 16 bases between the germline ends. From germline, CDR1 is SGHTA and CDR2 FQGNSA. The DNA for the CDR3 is TGTGCCAGCAGCAGCCGGCCGTCTTCGGCGAACACCGGGGAGCTGTTTTTT. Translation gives CASSSRPSSANTGELFF.

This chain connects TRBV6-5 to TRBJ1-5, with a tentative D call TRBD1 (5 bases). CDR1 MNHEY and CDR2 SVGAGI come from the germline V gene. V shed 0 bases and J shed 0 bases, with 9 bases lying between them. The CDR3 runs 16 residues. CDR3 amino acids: CASSYSGGTSNQPQHF. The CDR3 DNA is TGTGCCAGCAGTTACTCTGGGGGGACTAGCAATCAGCCCCAGCATTTT.